This TCR beta chain was profiled in a study of beta chain features in type 1 diabetes. On the study more broadly: Sorted cells examined across all samples numbered around 110,000,000.

Overall study findings and caveats: Within the patient group, naive, central memory and Treg TCRB repertoires appeared more similar to each other than within healthy donors. The analysis here could not establish whether HLA type shapes TCRB rearrangement.

cDNA synthesis used the whole RNA isolate, giving expressed TCRB sequences. This table comes from immunoSEQ multiplex PCR, and its TCRdb copy is limited to in-frame clones, with some not included. The repertoire has 110,000 or so clones, 40% of them found once; the top ten carry 0.065%. This CDR3 comprises 15 residues. Germline V gene data show CDR1 as MDHEN and CDR2 as SYDVKM. V was clipped by 4 bases and J by 2 bases; unmatched bases: 5. With regard to this clone: Its antigen is unknown.

Sequences were obtained from stem cell memory CD4+ T cells from blood. The chain links TRBV28 to TRBJ1-5; 7 nucleotides match TRBD1. This receptor was taken from a woman under 30 in good health. CDR3 DNA: TGTGCCAGCAGTTCGGCCGGGACAGGCAATCAGCCCCAGCATTTT. It codes for CASSSAGTGNQPQHF.